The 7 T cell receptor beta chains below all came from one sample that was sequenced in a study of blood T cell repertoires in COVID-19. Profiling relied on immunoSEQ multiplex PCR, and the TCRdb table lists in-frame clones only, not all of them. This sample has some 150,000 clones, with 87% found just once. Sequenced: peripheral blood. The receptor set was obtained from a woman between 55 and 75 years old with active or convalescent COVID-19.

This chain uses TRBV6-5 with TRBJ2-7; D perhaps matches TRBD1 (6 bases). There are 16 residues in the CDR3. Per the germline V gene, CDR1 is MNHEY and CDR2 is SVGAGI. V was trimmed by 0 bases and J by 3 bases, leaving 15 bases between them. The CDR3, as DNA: TGTGCCAGCAGTTACTCGAAGCCAGGGGTTGGCTACGAGCAGTACTTC. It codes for CASSYSKPGVGYEQYF.

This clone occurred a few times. Here the CDR3 DNA reads TGTGCCAGCAGCTCTTCCGGGACAGGGGAAGAGACCCAGTACTTC. Protein product: CASSSSGTGEETQYF. This sequence joins TRBV5-6 and TRBJ2-5; 10 nucleotides align to TRBD1. CDR3 length: 15 amino acids. From germline, CDR1 is SGHDT and CDR2 YYEEEE. The V and J ends lost 3 bases and 3 bases, in that order; junction bases with no gene match: 5.

CDR3 DNA sequence: TGTGCCAGCAGCCTAGAGACAGGGGGAGGCTACAATGAGCAGTTCTTC. Translated: CASSLETGGGYNEQFF. This chain connects TRBV3-1 (or the pseudogene TRBV3-2) to TRBJ2-1, with 9 positions matching TRBD1. Germline V lookup: CDR1 LGHDT, CDR2 YNNKEL (reference sequence). With V trimmed by 4 bases and J by 3 bases, 7 bases remained unmatched. This CDR3 region has 16 residues.

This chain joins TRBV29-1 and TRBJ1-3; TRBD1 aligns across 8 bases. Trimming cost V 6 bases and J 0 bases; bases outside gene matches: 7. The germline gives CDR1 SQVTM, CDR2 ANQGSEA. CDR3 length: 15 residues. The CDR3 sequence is CSVGQGPDSGNTIYF. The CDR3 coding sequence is TGCAGCGTAGGACAGGGCCCTGACTCTGGAAACACCATATATTTT.

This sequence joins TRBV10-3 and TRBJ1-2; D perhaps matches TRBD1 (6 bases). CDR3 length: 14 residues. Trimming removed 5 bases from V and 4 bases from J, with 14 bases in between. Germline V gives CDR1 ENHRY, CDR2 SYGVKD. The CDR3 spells CAISKDSDPYGYTF. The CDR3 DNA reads TGTGCCATCAGTAAGGACAGCGATCCCTATGGCTACACCTTC.

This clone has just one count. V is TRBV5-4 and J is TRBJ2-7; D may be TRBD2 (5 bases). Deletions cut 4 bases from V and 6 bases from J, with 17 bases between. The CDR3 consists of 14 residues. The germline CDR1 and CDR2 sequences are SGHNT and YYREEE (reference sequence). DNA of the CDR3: TGTGCCAGCAGCCCCCGATCCACTAGTCTCGAGCAGTACTTC. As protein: CASSPRSTSLEQYF. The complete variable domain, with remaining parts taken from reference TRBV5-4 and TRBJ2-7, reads ETGVTQSPTHLIKTRGQQVTLRCSSQSGHNTVSWYQQALGQGPQFIFQYYREEENGRGNFPPRFSGLQFPNYSSELNVNALELDDSALYLCASSPRSTSLEQYFGPGTRLTVT.

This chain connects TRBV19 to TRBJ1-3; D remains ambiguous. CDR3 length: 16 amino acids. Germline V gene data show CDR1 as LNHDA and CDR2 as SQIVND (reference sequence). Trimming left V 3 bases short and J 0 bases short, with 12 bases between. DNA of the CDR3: TGTGCCAGTAGTATTTCGGCCCGGAGCTCTGGAAACACCATATATTTT. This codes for CASSISARSSGNTIYF.